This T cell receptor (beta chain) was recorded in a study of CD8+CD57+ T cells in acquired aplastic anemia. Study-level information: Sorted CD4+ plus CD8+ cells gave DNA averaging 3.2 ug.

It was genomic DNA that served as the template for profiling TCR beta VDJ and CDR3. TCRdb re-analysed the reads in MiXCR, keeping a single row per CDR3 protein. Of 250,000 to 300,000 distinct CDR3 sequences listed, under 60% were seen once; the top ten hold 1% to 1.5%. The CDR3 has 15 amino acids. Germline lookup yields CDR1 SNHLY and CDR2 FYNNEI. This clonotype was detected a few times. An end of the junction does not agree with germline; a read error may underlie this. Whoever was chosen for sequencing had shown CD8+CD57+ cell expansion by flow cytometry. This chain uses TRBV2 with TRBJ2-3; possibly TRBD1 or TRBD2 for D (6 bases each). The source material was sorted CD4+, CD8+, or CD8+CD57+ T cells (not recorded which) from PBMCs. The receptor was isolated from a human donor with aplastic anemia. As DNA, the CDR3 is TGTGCCACCAGTGACAGTAGGGGGGCATCAGATACGCAGTATTTT. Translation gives CATSDSRGASDTQYF.